The 27 T cell receptor beta chains below all came from one sample that was sequenced in a study of cytomegalovirus exposure and HLA in healthy donors. The PCR made use of 60 Vbeta and 13 Jbeta primers. Some clones are missing from TCRdb's copy, which holds only in-frame ones; the method was immunoSEQ multiplex PCR. The sample yields about 130,000 clones, roughly a sixth seen once. The sequencing input was PBMCs. Source of these receptors: a female donor in good health and CMV-seropositive.

The chain is built from TRBV28 and TRBJ2-1, with 10 bases fitting TRBD1. The CDR3 totals 15 residues. The trim removed 6 bases at V and 8 bases at J, leaving 10 bases unmatched. The germline V gene has CDR1 MDHEN and CDR2 SYDVKM. The CDR3: CASSSTGTGDHEQFF. CDR3 in DNA: TGTGCCAGCAGCTCAACCGGGACAGGGGACCATGAGCAGTTCTTC.

This sequence joins TRBV7-9 and TRBJ1-1; 7 nucleotides agree with TRBD1. J gave up 0 bases and V 5 bases, and 12 bases lay outside the gene matches. Germline CDR1 SEHNR, CDR2 FQNEAQ (reference sequence). The CDR3 totals 17 residues. CDR3 DNA sequence: TGTGCCAGCAGCCCCGTTAACAGGGGAGATCTGAACACTGAAGCTTTCTTT. Protein product: CASSPVNRGDLNTEAFF.

Only a few counts were recorded for this clone. For the CDR3, the DNA is TGCGCCAGCAGCGCAGACAGTCTGGTTGGTGGCTACACCTTC. It specifies CASSADSLVGGYTF. The chain carries TRBV5-1 and TRBJ1-2; perhaps TRBD1 as D (5 bases). Germline lookup yields CDR1 SGHRS and CDR2 YFSETQ. The V end was cut by 4 bases, the J end by 7 bases, with 17 bases between. The CDR3 has 14 amino acids.

This clone was observed a handful of times. This sequence joins TRBV5-6 and TRBJ2-7, with 10 bases identical to TRBD1. There are 18 residues in the CDR3. Germline CDR1 and CDR2: SGHDT and YYEEEE. V lost 0 bases and J lost 1; bases outside the gene matches: 10. The CDR3 reads CASSLGPPRQGASYEQYF. CDR3 DNA sequence: TGTGCCAGCAGCTTGGGCCCCCCTCGACAGGGGGCATCCTACGAGCAGTACTTC. Drawing the rest from reference TRBV5-6 and TRBJ2-7, the complete variable domain is DAGVTQSPTHLIKTRGQQVTLRCSPKSGHDTVSWYQQALGQGPQFIFQYYEEEERQRGNFPDRFSGHQFPNYSSELNVNALLLGDSALYLCASSLGPPRQGASYEQYFGPGTRLTVT.

The chain employs TRBV28 and TRBJ1-1; 12 nucleotides match TRBD1. Looked up from germline, CDR1 is MDHEN and CDR2 is SYDVKM. V lost 3 bases to trimming and J lost 0 bases; unmatched junction nucleotides: 8. The CDR3 covers 18 residues. The CDR3 sequence is CASSFGGTGGGMNTEAFF. The CDR3 nucleotides are TGTGCCAGCAGTTTCGGCGGGACAGGGGGCGGGATGAACACTGAAGCTTTCTTT.

The CDR3 loop is CASSDSYEQFF. CDR3 in DNA: TGTGCCAGCAGCGACAGCTATGAGCAGTTCTTC. The rearrangement joins TRBV5-6 to TRBJ2-1; possible D gene TRBD1, 5 bases. The germline V gene encodes CDR1 SGHDT and CDR2 YYEEEE. With 4 bases removed from V and 8 bases from J, the gap between germline ends came to 7 bases. CDR3 length: 11 residues.

The genes are TRBV11-2 and TRBJ2-7; D might be TRBD2 (6 bases). The CDR3 extends over 14 amino acids. Trimming left V 2 bases short and J 4 bases short, with 12 bases between. Germline assignment: CDR1 SGHAT and CDR2 FQNNGV. The CDR3 sequence is CASSLSGGTYEQYF. CDR3 nucleotide sequence: TGTGCCAGCAGCTTAAGTGGAGGGACGTACGAGCAGTACTTC.

A few counts support this clone. The chain couples TRBV27 to TRBJ2-2; 10 bases agree with TRBD1. The CDR3 is 16 residues long. Trimming took 4 bases from V and 5 from J; bases not matched to a gene: 7. CDR1 MNHEY and CDR2 SMNVEV come from the germline V gene (reference sequence). The CDR3 spells CASSYPGQGVTGELFF. The CDR3 DNA reads as TGTGCCAGCAGTTATCCCGGACAGGGGGTAACCGGGGAGCTGTTTTTT.

This clone was counted only a few times. The rearrangement joins TRBV28 to TRBJ2-7; TRBD1 matches at 10 bases. The CDR3 has 15 residues. V shed 6 bases, J shed 2 bases, and the junction held 7 bases outside the gene matches. CDR1 is MDHEN, CDR2 SYDVKM, per germline. CDR3 in amino acids: CASRFAGTGAYEQYF. As DNA, the CDR3 is TGTGCCAGCAGATTCGCAGGGACAGGGGCCTACGAGCAGTACTTC.

The chain combines TRBV4-2 with TRBJ2-7; no reliable D call. CDR3 length: 15 residues. Trimming removed 1 base at V and 0 bases at J, with 10 bases between. Germline lookup yields CDR1 LGHNA and CDR2 YNFKEQ. In nucleotides, the CDR3 is TGTGCCAGCAGCCAAGGGCACCGTCTCTCCTACGAGCAGTACTTC. Protein sequence: CASSQGHRLSYEQYF.

This clone was observed a few times. This chain joins TRBV18 and TRBJ1-2, with 8 bases aligning to TRBD1. Germline CDR1 KGHSH, CDR2 LQKENI. The CDR3 consists of 16 residues. V dropped 3 bases and J dropped 2; count of bases not matched to a gene: 8. CDR3 bases: TGTGCCAGCTCACCCTACCCGGGACAGGCGAACTATGGCTACACCTTC. This codes for CASSPYPGQANYGYTF.

The J gene is TRBJ2-7, the V gene TRBV27; the D is unclear. Germline lookup yields CDR1 MNHEY and CDR2 SMNVEV (reference sequence). Deletions cut 3 bases from V and 1 base from J, with 10 bases between. The CDR3 has 14 amino acids. DNA for the CDR3: TGTGCCAGCAGTTTCGATGAAGAGTCCTACGAGCAGTACTTC. It codes for CASSFDEESYEQYF.

This clone has only a few counts. The rearrangement uses TRBV6-6 and TRBJ2-5, with 11 bases matching TRBD1. Germline V CDR1 and CDR2: MNHNY, SVGAGI (reference sequence). V dropped 1 base and J dropped 5; count of bases not matched to a gene: 6. The CDR3 consists of 16 residues. CDR3 in amino acids: CASSYWRTGGRETQYF. The CDR3 DNA reads as TGTGCCAGCAGTTACTGGAGGACAGGGGGCCGGGAGACCCAGTACTTC.

V is TRBV5-4 and J is TRBJ1-5; D gene unclear. CDR1 and CDR2 (germline): SGHNT, YYREEE (reference sequence). V was trimmed by 0 bases and J by 5 bases, leaving 12 bases between them. The CDR3 runs to 15 residues. In nucleotides, the CDR3 is TGTGCCAGCAGCTTGGACCCAACTGAGGATCAGCCCCAGCATTTT. Translation gives CASSLDPTEDQPQHF.

This clone was detected a few times. V gene TRBV11-2 combines with J gene TRBJ2-5; 8 bases are shared with TRBD1. Germline CDR1 is SGHAT and CDR2 is FQNNGV. The CDR3 is 13 residues long. V gave up 5 bases and J gave up 2 bases; unmatched junction bases: 1. The DNA for the CDR3 is TGTGCCAGCAGCCGGACAGGGCAAGAGACCCAGTACTTC. As protein: CASSRTGQETQYF.

In its sample, this clone was seen a few times. The rearrangement uses TRBV9 and TRBJ2-3, with 9 bases aligning to TRBD1. The V gene's germline CDR1 is SGDLS and CDR2 YYNGEE. The CDR3 covers 14 residues. Trimming at V came to 7 bases and at J to 1 base, leaving 4 bases not matched to a gene. CDR3 in DNA: TGTGCCAGCTGCCGGGACAGGGGCACAGATACGCAGTATTTT. Translation gives CASCRDRGTDTQYF.

This clone was seen more than once but under ten times. The chain links TRBV28 to TRBJ2-4, with a possible D match to TRBD2 (6 bases). This CDR3 is 16 amino acids long. Deletions cut 4 bases from V and 8 bases from J, with 21 bases between. The germline gives CDR1 MDHEN, CDR2 SYDVKM. CDR3 region: CASSSLVGGKLYIQYF. In nucleotides, the CDR3 is TGTGCCAGCAGTTCCCTCGTTGGAGGGAAGTTGTACATTCAGTACTTC.

The sample holds a few counts of this clone. The chain employs TRBV5-1 and TRBJ2-7, with 8 bases matching TRBD2. Looked up from germline, CDR1 is SGHRS and CDR2 is YFSETQ. The CDR3 has 12 amino acids. After removal of 10 bases from V and 6 bases from J, the junction contained 9 bases not matched to a gene. The CDR3: CASRSGRGEQYF. The DNA of the CDR3 is TGCGCCTCCAGAAGCGGGAGAGGCGAGCAGTACTTC.

The genes are TRBV7-2 and TRBJ1-1; 7 nucleotides match TRBD1. The CDR3 length is 15 residues. CDR1 is SGHTA, CDR2 FQGNSA, per germline. The V segment lost 4 bases and the J segment 4 bases; nucleotides outside the gene matches: 9. The CDR3 DNA follows: TGTGCCAGCAGCTCTCACAGGGGTCTAGGCACTGAAGCTTTCTTT. It specifies CASSSHRGLGTEAFF.

This clone was observed many times. V usage is TRBV25-1 and J usage is TRBJ2-3, with D perhaps TRBD2 (5 bases). This CDR3 is built from 14 residues. Germline V CDR1 and CDR2: MGHDK, SYGVNS. Trimming removed 5 bases at V and 0 bases at J, with 9 bases between. The CDR3 loop is CASSLTGSTDTQYF. CDR3 nucleotides: TGTGCCAGCAGTTTAACGGGAAGCACAGATACGCAGTATTTT.

V is TRBV14 and J is TRBJ2-5, with TRBD2 matching 11 bases. CDR1 is SGHDN, CDR2 FVKESK, per germline. CDR3 size: 15 residues. V was clipped by 3 bases and J by 4 bases; unmatched bases: 4. The CDR3 is CASSHPGTSGETQYF. The CDR3 DNA reads TGTGCCAGCAGCCACCCCGGGACTAGCGGAGAGACCCAGTACTTC.

This chain uses TRBV5-6 with TRBJ1-2; D is possibly TRBD1 (5 bases). This CDR3 comprises 15 residues. V was clipped by 4 bases and J by 6 bases, with 19 bases between them. The germline CDR1 and CDR2 sequences are SGHDT and YYEEEE. The CDR3 coding sequence is TGTGCCAGCAGCCCCCAGGGAAAGGGGTTTCATGGCTACACCTTC. Its translation is CASSPQGKGFHGYTF.

This clone turned up a few times. The gene calls are TRBV13 and TRBJ1-1, with D uncertain. CDR1 is PRHDT and CDR2 is FYEKMQ in the germline V gene (reference sequence). The CDR3 is made up of 16 amino acids. V was pared by 4 bases and J by 1 base, with 16 bases between. The CDR3 reads CASSSPDTNENTEAFF. The CDR3 nucleotides are TGTGCCAGCAGCTCCCCCGACACCAACGAGAACACTGAAGCTTTCTTT.

The chain links TRBV19 to TRBJ2-3; 10 positions agree with TRBD2. The germline CDR1 and CDR2 sequences are LNHDA and SQIVND (reference sequence). The junction had 10 bases not matched to a gene; V was cut back by 3 bases and J by 7 bases. This CDR3 is built from 16 residues. CDR3 protein: CASSIGASGGLHTQYF. The CDR3 DNA is TGTGCCAGTAGTATCGGTGCTAGCGGGGGTTTACATACGCAGTATTTT.

The rearrangement uses TRBV19 and TRBJ2-4; 10 bases align to TRBD1. J lost 8 bases, V lost 5 bases, and 15 bases had no gene match. Germline lookup yields CDR1 LNHDA and CDR2 SQIVND (reference sequence). CDR3 length equals 17 residues. CDR3 sequence: CASSPISETGGADIQYF. CDR3 bases: TGTGCCAGTAGTCCAATCTCTGAGACAGGGGGCGCGGACATTCAGTACTTC.

The chain uses TRBV4-3 and TRBJ1-1, with D unresolved. The germline CDR1 and CDR2 sequences are LGHNA and YSLEER. V was clipped by 4 bases and J by 0 bases, with 9 bases between them. There are 14 residues in the CDR3. This CDR3 is CASSPRVLNTEAFF. The CDR3 DNA sequence: TGCGCCAGCAGCCCTCGGGTCCTGAACACTGAAGCTTTCTTT.

This clone appeared a few times. The rearrangement links TRBV2 to TRBJ2-1; 11 bases are shared with TRBD2. Trimming took 6 bases from V and 5 from J; bases not matched to a gene: 6. In germline, CDR1 is SNHLY, CDR2 FYNNEI. This CDR3 region has 15 residues. The CDR3 nucleotides read TGTGCCAGCAGGGAAACTAGCGGGAGCGACAATGAGCAGTTCTTC. It yields the protein CASRETSGSDNEQFF.